The present T cell receptor beta chain was sequenced within a study of blood T cell repertoires in COVID-19. Looking at the study overall: The United States, Italy and Spain provided the acute and convalescent COVID-19 samples. PBMCs, B-cell-depleted T cells, or T cells provided the cDNA or gDNA that made up the material.

Study processing details: Scientists estimated how many nucleated cells there were by amplifying reference gene primers. Method: immunoSEQ multiplex PCR; TCRdb's copy keeps in-frame clones and lacks some. D and trimming come from the DNA, and the V and J calls and clone size come from that table. The data hold 140,000 or so clones, with 65% to 90% observed a single time. CDR3 length equals 16 residues. The germline V gene has CDR1 SGHTA and CDR2 FQGTGA. Germline trimming cut 1 base from V and 5 bases from J; bases unmatched to any gene: 7. This receptor was taken from a man in his fifties or sixties with acute or convalescent COVID-19. What was sequenced was peripheral blood. The genes are TRBV7-3 and TRBJ2-2; TRBD2 agrees at 7 bases. The DNA for the CDR3 is TGTGCCAGCAGCTTAAGGCCCGGGGGGACTACCGGGGAGCTGTTTTTT. This sequence encodes CASSLRPGGTTGELFF.